These 2 T cell receptor beta chains originate from one sample sequenced in a study of monozygotic twins with inflammatory bowel disease. TCRdb re-called the 5' RACE reads and catalogs CDR3 proteins one per entry, DNA excluded. The sample shows approximately 400,000 distinct CDR3 sequences, and around 2.4% sits with its ten largest clones. What was sequenced was blood. The receptor set was obtained from a human donor with ulcerative colitis or Crohn's disease, or a healthy co-twin of an affected twin (not recorded which).

This chain links TRBV29-1 with TRBJ2-4; as DNA is missing, the TRBD1 call by TCRdb cannot be tested. CDR1 and CDR2 (germline): SQVTM, ANQGSEA. This CDR3 is 14 amino acids long. CDR3 sequence: CSVPIQGDKNIQYF. The full variable domain, completed using reference TRBV29-1 and TRBJ2-4, is SAVISQKPSRDICQRGTSLTIQCQVDSQVTMMFWYRQQPGQSLTLIATANQGSEATYESGFVIDKFPISRPNLTFSTLTVSNMSPEDSSIYLCSVPIQGDKNIQYFGAGTRLSVL.

The chain employs TRBV5-1 and TRBJ2-2; checking the TCRdb D call of TRBD2 is not possible without DNA. The CDR3 totals 14 residues. The germline V gene has CDR1 SGHRS and CDR2 YFSETQ. This CDR3 is CDSSLERADGELFF.